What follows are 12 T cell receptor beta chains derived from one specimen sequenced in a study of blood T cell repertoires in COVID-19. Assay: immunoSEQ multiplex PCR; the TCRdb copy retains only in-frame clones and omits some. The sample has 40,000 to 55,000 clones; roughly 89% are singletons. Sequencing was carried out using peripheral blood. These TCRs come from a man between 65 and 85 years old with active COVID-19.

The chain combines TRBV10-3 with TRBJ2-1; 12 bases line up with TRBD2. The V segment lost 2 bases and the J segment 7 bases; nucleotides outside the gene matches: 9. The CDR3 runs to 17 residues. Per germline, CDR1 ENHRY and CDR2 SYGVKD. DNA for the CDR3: TGTGCCATCAGTGAGAGGGCTAGCGGGGGGGCCAGGAATGAGCAGTTCTTC. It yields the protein CAISERASGGARNEQFF.

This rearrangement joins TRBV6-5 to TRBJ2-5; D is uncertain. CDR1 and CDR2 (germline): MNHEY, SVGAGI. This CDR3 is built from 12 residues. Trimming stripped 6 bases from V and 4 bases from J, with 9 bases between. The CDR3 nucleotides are TGTGCCAGCAGCCTAGAAAGAGAGACCCAGTACTTC. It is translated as CASSLERETQYF.

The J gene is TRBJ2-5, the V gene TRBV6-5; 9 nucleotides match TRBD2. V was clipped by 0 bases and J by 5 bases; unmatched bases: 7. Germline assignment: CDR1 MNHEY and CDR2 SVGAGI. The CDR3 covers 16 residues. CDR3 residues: CASSYSAGGPVETQYF. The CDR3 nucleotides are TGTGCCAGCAGTTACTCGGCGGGGGGGCCTGTTGAGACCCAGTACTTC.

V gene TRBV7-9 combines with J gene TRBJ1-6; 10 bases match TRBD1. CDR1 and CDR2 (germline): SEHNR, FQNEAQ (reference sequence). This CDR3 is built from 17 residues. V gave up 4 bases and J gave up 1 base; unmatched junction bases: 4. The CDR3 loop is CASSSVGQGSYNSPLHF. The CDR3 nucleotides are TGTGCCAGCAGCTCAGTGGGACAGGGGTCCTATAATTCACCCCTCCACTTT.

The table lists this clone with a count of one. DNA for the CDR3: TGTGCCAGCAGCTCGGACACCAATAATTCACCCCTCCACTTT. It codes for CASSSDTNNSPLHF. The chain employs TRBV7-9 and TRBJ1-6; D might be TRBD1 (5 bases). There are 14 residues in the CDR3. Trimming pared 4 bases from V and 5 bases from J, leaving 9 bases between. The germline V gene has CDR1 SEHNR and CDR2 FQNEAQ (reference sequence). Looking up the rest from reference TRBV7-9 and TRBJ1-6 gives the full variable domain: DTGVSQNPRHKITKRGQNVTFRCDPISEHNRLYWYRQTLGQGPEFLTYFQNEAQLEKSRLLSDRFSAERPKGSFSTLEIQRTEQGDSAMYLCASSSDTNNSPLHFGNGTRLTVT.

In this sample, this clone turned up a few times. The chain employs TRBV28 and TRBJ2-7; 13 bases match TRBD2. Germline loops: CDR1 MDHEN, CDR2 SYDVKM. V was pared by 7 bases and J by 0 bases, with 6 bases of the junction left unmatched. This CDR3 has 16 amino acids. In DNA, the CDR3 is TGTGCCAGCAAGGGAGGACTAGCGGGGGACTCCTACGAGCAGTACTTC. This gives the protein CASKGGLAGDSYEQYF.

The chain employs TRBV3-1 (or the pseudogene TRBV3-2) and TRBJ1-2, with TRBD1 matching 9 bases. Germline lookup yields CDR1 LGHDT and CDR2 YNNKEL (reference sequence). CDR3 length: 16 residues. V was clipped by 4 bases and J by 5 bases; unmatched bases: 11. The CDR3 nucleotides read TGTGCCAGCAGCCCTACACAGGGGGCGGTTACTTATGGCTACACCTTC. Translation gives CASSPTQGAVTYGYTF.

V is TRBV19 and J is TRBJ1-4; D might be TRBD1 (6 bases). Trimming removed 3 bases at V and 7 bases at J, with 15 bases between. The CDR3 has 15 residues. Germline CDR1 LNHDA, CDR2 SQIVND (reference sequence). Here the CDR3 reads CASSMGGRQREKLFF. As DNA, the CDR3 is TGTGCCAGTAGTATGGGGGGGCGCCAACGTGAAAAACTGTTTTTT.

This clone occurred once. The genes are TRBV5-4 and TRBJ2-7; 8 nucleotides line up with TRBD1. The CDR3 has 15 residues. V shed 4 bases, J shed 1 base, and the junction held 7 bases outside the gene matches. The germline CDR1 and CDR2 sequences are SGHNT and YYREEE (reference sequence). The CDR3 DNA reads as TGTGCCAGCAGCCCCGGACAGGGCCTTTCCTACGAGCAGTACTTC. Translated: CASSPGQGLSYEQYF.

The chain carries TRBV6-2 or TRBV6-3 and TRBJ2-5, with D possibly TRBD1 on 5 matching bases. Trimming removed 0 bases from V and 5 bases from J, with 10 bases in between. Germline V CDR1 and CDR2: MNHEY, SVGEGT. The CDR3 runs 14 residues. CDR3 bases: TGTGCCAGCAGTTACTCTGCAGGGCGGGAGACCCAGTACTTC. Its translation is CASSYSAGRETQYF.

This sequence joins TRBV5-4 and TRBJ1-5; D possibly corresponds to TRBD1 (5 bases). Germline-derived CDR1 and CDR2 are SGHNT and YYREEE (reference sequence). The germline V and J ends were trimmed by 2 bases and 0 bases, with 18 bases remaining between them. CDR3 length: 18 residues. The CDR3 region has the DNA TGTGCCAGCAGCTTACACCTTGTTAGGGGAAATAGCAATCAGCCCCAGCATTTT. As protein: CASSLHLVRGNSNQPQHF.

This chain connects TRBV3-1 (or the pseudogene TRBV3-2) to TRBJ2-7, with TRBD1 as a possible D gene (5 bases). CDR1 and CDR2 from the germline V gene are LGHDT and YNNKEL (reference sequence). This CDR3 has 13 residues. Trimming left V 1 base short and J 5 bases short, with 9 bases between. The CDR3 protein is CASSQASGNEQYF. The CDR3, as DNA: TGTGCCAGCAGCCAAGCCTCAGGGAACGAGCAGTACTTC.